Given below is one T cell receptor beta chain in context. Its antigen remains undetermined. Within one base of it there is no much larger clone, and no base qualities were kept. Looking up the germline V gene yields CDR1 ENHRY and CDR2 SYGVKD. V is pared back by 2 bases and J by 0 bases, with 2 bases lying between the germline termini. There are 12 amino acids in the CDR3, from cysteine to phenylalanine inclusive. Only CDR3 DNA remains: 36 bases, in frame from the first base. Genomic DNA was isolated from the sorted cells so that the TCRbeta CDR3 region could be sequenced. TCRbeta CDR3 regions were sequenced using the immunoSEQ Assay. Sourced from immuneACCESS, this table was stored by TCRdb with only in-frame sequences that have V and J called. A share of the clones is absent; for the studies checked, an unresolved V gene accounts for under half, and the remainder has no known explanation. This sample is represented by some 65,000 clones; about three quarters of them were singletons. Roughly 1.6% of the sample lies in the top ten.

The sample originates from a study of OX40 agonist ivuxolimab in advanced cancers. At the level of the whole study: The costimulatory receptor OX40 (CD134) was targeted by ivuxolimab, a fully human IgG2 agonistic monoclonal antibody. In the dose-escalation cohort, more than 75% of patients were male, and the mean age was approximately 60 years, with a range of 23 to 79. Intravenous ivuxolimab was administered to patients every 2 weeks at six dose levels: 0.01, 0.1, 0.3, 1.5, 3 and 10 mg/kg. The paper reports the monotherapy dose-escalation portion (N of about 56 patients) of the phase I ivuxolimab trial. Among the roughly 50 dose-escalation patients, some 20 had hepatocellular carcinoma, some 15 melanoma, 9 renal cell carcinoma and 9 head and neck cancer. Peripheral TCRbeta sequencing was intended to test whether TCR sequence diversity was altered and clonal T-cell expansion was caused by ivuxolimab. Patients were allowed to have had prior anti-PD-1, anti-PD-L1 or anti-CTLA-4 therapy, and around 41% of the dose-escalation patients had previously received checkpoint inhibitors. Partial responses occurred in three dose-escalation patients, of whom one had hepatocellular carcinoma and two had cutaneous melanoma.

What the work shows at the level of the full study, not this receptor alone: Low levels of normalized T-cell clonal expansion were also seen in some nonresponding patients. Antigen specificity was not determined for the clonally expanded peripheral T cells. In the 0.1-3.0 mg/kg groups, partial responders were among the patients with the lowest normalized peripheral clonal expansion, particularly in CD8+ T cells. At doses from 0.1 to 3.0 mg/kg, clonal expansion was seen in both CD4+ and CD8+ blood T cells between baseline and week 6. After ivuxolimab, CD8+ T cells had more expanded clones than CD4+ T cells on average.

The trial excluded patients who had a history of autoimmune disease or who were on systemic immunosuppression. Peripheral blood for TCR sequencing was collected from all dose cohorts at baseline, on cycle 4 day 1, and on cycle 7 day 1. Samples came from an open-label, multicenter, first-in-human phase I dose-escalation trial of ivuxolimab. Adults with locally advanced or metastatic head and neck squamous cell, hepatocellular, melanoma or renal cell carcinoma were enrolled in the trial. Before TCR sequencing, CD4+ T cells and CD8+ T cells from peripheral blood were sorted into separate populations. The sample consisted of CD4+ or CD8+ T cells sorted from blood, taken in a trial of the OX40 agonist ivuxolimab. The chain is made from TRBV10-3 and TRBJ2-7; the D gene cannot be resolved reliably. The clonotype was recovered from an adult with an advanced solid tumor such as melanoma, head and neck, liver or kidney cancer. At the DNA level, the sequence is TGTGCCATCAGTGAGAACTCCTACGAGCAGTACTTC. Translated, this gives CAISENSYEQYF.